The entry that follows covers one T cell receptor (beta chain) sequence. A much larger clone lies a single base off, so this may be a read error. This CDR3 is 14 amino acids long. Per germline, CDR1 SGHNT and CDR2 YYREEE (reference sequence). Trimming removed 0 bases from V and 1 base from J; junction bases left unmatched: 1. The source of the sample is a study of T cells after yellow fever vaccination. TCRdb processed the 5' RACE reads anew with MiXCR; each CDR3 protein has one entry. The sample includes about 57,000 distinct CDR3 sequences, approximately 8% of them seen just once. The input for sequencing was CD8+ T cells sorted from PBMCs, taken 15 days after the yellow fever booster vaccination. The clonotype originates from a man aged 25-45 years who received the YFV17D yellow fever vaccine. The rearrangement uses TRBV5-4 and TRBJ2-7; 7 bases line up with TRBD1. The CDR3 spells CASSLEGQSYEQYF. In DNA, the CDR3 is TGTGCCAGCAGCTTGGAGGGACAGTCCTACGAGCAGTACTTC.